The 27 T cell receptor beta chains below all came from one sample that was sequenced in a study of blood T cell repertoires in COVID-19. Here immunoSEQ multiplex PCR was the method, and the copy in TCRdb shows in-frame clones only, minus some. This table has under 300,000 clones, 85% to 90% appearing once. The specimen was peripheral blood. Receptors originate from a human donor in a cohort sampled during active COVID-19.

J is TRBJ2-2 and V is TRBV18; D perhaps matches TRBD2 (5 bases). This CDR3 contains 14 residues. V was clipped by 6 bases and J by 6 bases, with 14 bases between them. CDR1 and CDR2 from the germline V gene are KGHSH and LQKENI. The CDR3 region has the DNA TGTGCCAGCTCCATAGCCGCGGGCCCCGGGGAGCTGTTTTTT. It specifies CASSIAAGPGELFF.

This rearrangement joins TRBV7-8 to TRBJ2-2, with D tentatively TRBD2 (6 bases). The CDR3 consists of 15 residues. The germline V gene has CDR1 SGHVS and CDR2 FQNEAQ. Trimming took off 0 bases at V and 2 bases at J, with 7 bases between the two ends. The CDR3 sequence is CASSLASGNTGELFF. DNA for the CDR3: TGTGCCAGCAGCTTAGCTAGCGGTAACACCGGGGAGCTGTTTTTT.

The chain employs TRBV5-5 and TRBJ2-5; TRBD2 agrees at 9 bases. The junction had 5 bases not matched to a gene; V was cut back by 0 bases and J by 2 bases. The CDR3 loop spans 16 amino acids. Germline V gene data show CDR1 as SGHKS and CDR2 as YYEKEE (reference sequence). The CDR3 region is CASSLGPSGVQETQYF. As DNA, the CDR3 is TGTGCCAGCAGCTTGGGTCCTAGCGGGGTACAAGAGACCCAGTACTTC.

This chain joins TRBV2 and TRBJ2-3; TRBD2 matches 9 bases. Germline CDR1 and CDR2: SNHLY and FYNNEI. There are 16 residues in the CDR3. Trimming at V came to 1 base and at J to 6 bases, leaving 8 bases not matched to a gene. CDR3 DNA: TGTGCCAGCAGTGAAGGGCTAGCGGGAAGCCTCGATACGCAGTATTTT. Its protein product is CASSEGLAGSLDTQYF.

This clone was seen only once. The genes are TRBV7-2 and TRBJ2-2; D remains unclear. Germline V gives CDR1 SGHTA, CDR2 FQGNSA. The CDR3 has 15 residues. The V end was cut by 5 bases, the J end by 2 bases, with 12 bases between. As DNA, the CDR3 is TGTGCCAGCAGCCCACAGTTCATCAACACCGGGGAGCTGTTTTTT. Its protein is CASSPQFINTGELFF.

V and J are TRBV13 and TRBJ1-1; 8 bases are shared with TRBD1. Germline V gives CDR1 PRHDT, CDR2 FYEKMQ (reference sequence). V lost 5 bases to trimming and J lost 5 bases; unmatched junction nucleotides: 7. CDR3 length: 14 amino acids. The CDR3 loop reads CASSPRQGRTEAFF. For the CDR3, the DNA is TGTGCCAGCAGCCCAAGACAGGGGCGTACTGAAGCTTTCTTT.

Turning to this clone: The junction departs from the called germline gene at one end, perhaps through a read error. The chain has TRBV28 and TRBJ1-3; no firm D call. From germline, CDR1 is MDHEN and CDR2 SYDVKM. The CDR3 totals 13 residues. This CDR3 is CASSLAGGSTIYF. CDR3 in DNA: TGTGCCAGCAGTTTAGCTGGAGGAAGCACCATATATTTT.

The chain carries TRBV5-1 and TRBJ2-2; 10 bases line up with TRBD2. The V gene's germline CDR1 is SGHRS and CDR2 YFSETQ. Germline trimming cut 2 bases from V and 7 bases from J; bases unmatched to any gene: 8. This CDR3 spans 16 amino acids. The CDR3 DNA sequence: TGCGCCAGCAGCTTAGACCTAGCGGGAGCAGGCGGGGAGCTGTTTTTT. This sequence encodes CASSLDLAGAGGELFF.

The chain has TRBV18 and TRBJ2-5; TRBD1 agrees at 7 bases. Germline assignment: CDR1 KGHSH and CDR2 LQKENI. The CDR3 is 16 amino acids. The trim removed 8 bases at V and 7 bases at J, leaving 19 bases unmatched. The CDR3 DNA reads TGTGCCAGCACCCTAAACAACGGACAGGTGGTTGTGACCCAGTACTTC. Its protein product is CASTLNNGQVVVTQYF.

In DNA, the CDR3 is TGTGCCAGCAGTTACGACTCCGGGGATGGTGAAAAACTGTTTTTT. Translating gives CASSYDSGDGEKLFF. This sequence joins TRBV6-5 and TRBJ1-4, with D unclear. The germline V gene encodes CDR1 MNHEY and CDR2 SVGAGI. The CDR3 consists of 15 residues. Between the trimmed V and J ends, which lost 2 bases and 7 bases, there was a span of 14 bases.

V and J are TRBV25-1 and TRBJ2-7; 8 positions match TRBD1. This CDR3 comprises 14 residues. Germline trimming cut 4 bases from V and 0 bases from J; bases unmatched to any gene: 2. Germline V gives CDR1 MGHDK, CDR2 SYGVNS. CDR3 protein: CASSGDRSSYEQYF. CDR3 DNA sequence: TGTGCCAGCAGTGGGGACAGGTCCTCCTACGAGCAGTACTTC.

The chain is built from TRBV28 and TRBJ1-3; maybe TRBD1 (5 bases). Trimming shortened V by 4 bases and J by 1 base, and 8 bases separated the two germline ends. The CDR3 is 14 residues long. CDR1 MDHEN and CDR2 SYDVKM come from the germline V gene. Here the CDR3 reads CASSSTASGNTIYF. CDR3 in DNA: TGTGCCAGCAGTTCGACAGCTTCTGGAAACACCATATATTTT.

The chain links TRBV6-5 to TRBJ2-1, with 7 nucleotides matching TRBD2. The junction had 11 bases not matched to a gene; V was cut back by 10 bases and J by 5 bases. The germline gives CDR1 MNHEY, CDR2 SVGAGI. The CDR3 is made up of 14 amino acids. CDR3 loop: CATHKGGRNNEQFF. The CDR3 DNA follows: TGTGCCACCCATAAGGGCGGGAGAAACAATGAGCAGTTCTTC.

This rearrangement joins TRBV24-1 to TRBJ2-1; 8 bases align to TRBD2. Germline assignment: CDR1 KGHDR and CDR2 SFDVKD. V lost 3 bases to trimming and J lost 2 bases; unmatched junction nucleotides: 2. The CDR3 is made up of 15 amino acids. The CDR3 reads CATSDMRGAYNEQFF. The CDR3 region has the DNA TGTGCCACCAGTGATATGCGGGGGGCCTACAATGAGCAGTTCTTC.

V usage is TRBV11-2 and J usage is TRBJ2-5; 10 positions match TRBD2. The CDR3 loop spans 16 amino acids. CDR1 and CDR2 from the germline V gene are SGHAT and FQNNGV. V lost 2 bases and J lost 5; bases outside the gene matches: 8. The DNA for the CDR3 is TGTGCCAGCAGCTTAAGCGGGAGGGCCATTCGGGAGACCCAGTACTTC. This sequence encodes CASSLSGRAIRETQYF.

This rearrangement joins TRBV10-3 to TRBJ2-2; possible D gene TRBD1, 6 bases. CDR1 is ENHRY, CDR2 SYGVKD, per germline. Trimming left V 4 bases short and J 4 bases short, with 16 bases between. This CDR3 contains 16 residues. The CDR3 sequence: CAISARDKVVTGELFF. The CDR3 DNA is TGTGCCATCAGTGCCCGGGACAAAGTAGTCACCGGGGAGCTGTTTTTT.

CDR3 in amino acids: CASSQVGLTGELFF. CDR3 DNA: TGTGCCAGCAGCCAAGTGGGCCTGACCGGGGAGCTGTTTTTT. V and J are TRBV3-1 (or the pseudogene TRBV3-2) and TRBJ2-2; unclear D gene. CDR1 and CDR2 from the germline V gene are LGHDT and YNNKEL (reference sequence). The germline V and J ends were trimmed by 1 base and 5 bases, with 8 bases remaining between them. The CDR3 covers 14 residues.

This chain connects TRBV13 to TRBJ1-1, with D uncertain. The V gene lost 0 bases and the J gene lost 2 bases, with 4 bases spanning the gap. This CDR3 is built from 13 residues. CDR1 PRHDT and CDR2 FYEKMQ come from the germline V gene (reference sequence). The CDR3 spells CASSLGYNTEAFF. CDR3 DNA sequence: TGTGCCAGCAGCTTAGGGTATAACACTGAAGCTTTCTTT.

This sequence joins TRBV19 and TRBJ2-7; 10 bases match TRBD1. J gave up 5 bases and V 5 bases, and 9 bases lay outside the gene matches. The germline gives CDR1 LNHDA, CDR2 SQIVND (reference sequence). The CDR3 covers 15 residues. This CDR3 reads CASSEGQGGFNEQYF. The CDR3 DNA sequence: TGTGCCAGTAGTGAAGGACAGGGGGGATTTAACGAGCAGTACTTC.

The chain links TRBV28 to TRBJ2-6; the match to TRBD2 covers 8 bases. Germline loops: CDR1 MDHEN, CDR2 SYDVKM. This CDR3 has 19 amino acids. V shed 5 bases, J shed 4 bases, and the junction held 16 bases outside the gene matches. CDR3 amino acids: CASSAPGREGRSGANVLTF. The CDR3 DNA sequence: TGTGCCAGCAGTGCCCCTGGACGGGAGGGCCGATCGGGGGCCAACGTCCTGACTTTC.

The chain carries TRBV20-1 and TRBJ1-4; D possibly corresponds to TRBD1 (5 bases). The CDR3 covers 10 residues. CDR1 and CDR2 from the germline V gene are DFQATT and SNEGSKA (reference sequence). V shed 7 bases and J shed 8 bases, with 8 bases lying between them. The CDR3 nucleotides read TGCAGTGTGTACAGGGAAAAACTGTTTTTT. The encoded protein is CSVYREKLFF.

V usage is TRBV7-6 and J usage is TRBJ1-4; weak D call: TRBD1 (5 bases). V shed 4 bases and J shed 7 bases, with 19 bases lying between them. CDR3 length: 16 residues. CDR1 is SGHVS and CDR2 is FNYEAQ in the germline V gene. The CDR3 nucleotides are TGTGCCAGCAGCTCGAATATTGGGCAGGGAGGTGAAAAACTGTTTTTT. This sequence encodes CASSSNIGQGGEKLFF. The whole variable domain, filled in from reference TRBV7-6 and TRBJ1-4, reads GAGVSQSPRYKVTKRGQDVALRCDPISGHVSLYWYRQALGQGPEFLTYFNYEAQQDKSGLPNDRFSAERPEGSISTLTIQRTEQRDSAMYRCASSSNIGQGGEKLFFGSGTQLSVL.

CDR3 residues: CASSYSSREGGTYEQYF. The CDR3 bases are TGTGCCAGCAGTTACTCGTCGCGGGAGGGAGGAACCTACGAGCAGTACTTC. This rearrangement joins TRBV6-2 or TRBV6-3 to TRBJ2-7; 9 nucleotides agree with TRBD2. The CDR3 length is 17 residues. Germline V gives CDR1 MNHEY, CDR2 SVGEGT. V gave up 0 bases and J gave up 2 bases; unmatched junction bases: 8.

The chain uses TRBV2 and TRBJ2-2; TRBD1 might be the D (5 bases). CDR1 is SNHLY and CDR2 is FYNNEI in the germline V gene. The CDR3 sequence is 15 residues long. V dropped 2 bases and J dropped 6 bases, with 13 bases sitting between them. CDR3 loop: CASSERGAFSGELFF. In DNA, the CDR3 is TGTGCCAGCAGTGAAAGGGGCGCTTTTTCCGGGGAGCTGTTTTTT.

This clone is a singleton in its sample. The rearrangement joins TRBV18 to TRBJ2-7; TRBD1 is a possible D gene (6 bases). The germline CDR1 and CDR2 sequences are KGHSH and LQKENI. Trimming took 3 bases from V and 2 from J, leaving 17 bases between them. The CDR3 has 16 amino acids. The CDR3 reads CASSPNSLGATYEQYF. The CDR3 coding sequence is TGTGCCAGCTCACCGAATTCTTTGGGGGCTACCTACGAGCAGTACTTC.

CDR3 in DNA: TGTGCCAGCAGCTTGGGTGGGACAGGCGGTTCACCCCTCCACTTT. Protein: CASSLGGTGGSPLHF. The chain has TRBV5-5 and TRBJ1-6, with TRBD1 matching 8 bases. With V trimmed by 0 bases and J by 9 bases, 5 bases remained unmatched. Germline CDR1 is SGHKS and CDR2 is YYEKEE (reference sequence). The CDR3 has 15 residues.

V usage is TRBV4-2 and J usage is TRBJ1-5; no clear D gene. The CDR3 totals 15 residues. Trimming removed 3 bases from V and 0 bases from J, with 9 bases in between. Germline loops: CDR1 LGHNA, CDR2 YNFKEQ. The CDR3 here is CASSQFQVSNQPQHF. CDR3 coding DNA: TGTGCCAGCAGCCAGTTTCAGGTTAGCAATCAGCCCCAGCATTTT.